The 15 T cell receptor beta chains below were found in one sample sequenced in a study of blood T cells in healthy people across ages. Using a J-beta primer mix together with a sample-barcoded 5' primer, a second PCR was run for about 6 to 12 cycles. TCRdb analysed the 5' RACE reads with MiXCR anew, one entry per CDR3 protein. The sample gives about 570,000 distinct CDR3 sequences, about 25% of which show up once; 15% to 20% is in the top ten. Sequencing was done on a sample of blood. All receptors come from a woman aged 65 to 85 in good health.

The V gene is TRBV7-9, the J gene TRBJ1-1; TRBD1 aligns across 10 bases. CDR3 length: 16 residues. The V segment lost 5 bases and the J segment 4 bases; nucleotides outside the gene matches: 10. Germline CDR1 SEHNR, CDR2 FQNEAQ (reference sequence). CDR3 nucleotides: TGTGCCAGCAGCCTCACCGGGACAGGGGTTCGCACTGAAGCTTTCTTT. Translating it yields CASSLTGTGVRTEAFF.

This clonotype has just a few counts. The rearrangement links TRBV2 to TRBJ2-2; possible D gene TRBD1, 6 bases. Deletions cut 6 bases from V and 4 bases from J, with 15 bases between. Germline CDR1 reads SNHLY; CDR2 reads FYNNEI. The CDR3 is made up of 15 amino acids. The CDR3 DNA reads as TGTGCCAGCAGCAACGACAGGCGCTCCACCGGGGAGCTGTTTTTT. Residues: CASSNDRRSTGELFF.

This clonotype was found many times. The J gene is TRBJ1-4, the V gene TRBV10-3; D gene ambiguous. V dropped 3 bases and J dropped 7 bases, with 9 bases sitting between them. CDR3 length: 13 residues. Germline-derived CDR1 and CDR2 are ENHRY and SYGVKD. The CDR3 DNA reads TGTGCCATCAGTGATCCCCTTCGTGAAAAACTGTTTTTT. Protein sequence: CAISDPLREKLFF.

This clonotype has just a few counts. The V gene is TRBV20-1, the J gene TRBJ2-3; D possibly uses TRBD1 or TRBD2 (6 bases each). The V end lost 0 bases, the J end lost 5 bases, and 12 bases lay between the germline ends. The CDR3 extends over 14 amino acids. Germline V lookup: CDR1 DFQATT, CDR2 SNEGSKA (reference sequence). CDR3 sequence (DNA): TGCAGTGCTAGAGAAGGGGGGCCAGGAGATACGCAGTATTTT. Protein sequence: CSAREGGPGDTQYF.

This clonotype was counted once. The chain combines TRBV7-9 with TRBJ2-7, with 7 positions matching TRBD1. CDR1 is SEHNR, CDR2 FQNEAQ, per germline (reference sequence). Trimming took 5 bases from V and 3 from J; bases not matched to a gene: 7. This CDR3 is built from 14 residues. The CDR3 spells CASSEPGQNYEQYF. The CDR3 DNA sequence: TGTGCCAGCAGCGAACCGGGACAGAACTACGAGCAGTACTTC.

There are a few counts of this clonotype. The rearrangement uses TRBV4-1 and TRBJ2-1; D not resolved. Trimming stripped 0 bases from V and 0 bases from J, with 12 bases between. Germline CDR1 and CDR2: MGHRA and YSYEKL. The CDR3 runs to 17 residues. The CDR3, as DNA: TGCGCCAGCAGCCAAGATATGGTAGAAAGCTCCTACAATGAGCAGTTCTTC. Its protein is CASSQDMVESSYNEQFF.

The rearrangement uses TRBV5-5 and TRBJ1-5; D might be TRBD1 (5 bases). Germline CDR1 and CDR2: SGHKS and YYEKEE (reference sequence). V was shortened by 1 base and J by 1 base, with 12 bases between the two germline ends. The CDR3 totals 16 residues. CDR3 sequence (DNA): TGTGCCAGCAGCTTGTCTCCCAGGGCGAGCAATCAGCCCCAGCATTTT. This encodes CASSLSPRASNQPQHF.

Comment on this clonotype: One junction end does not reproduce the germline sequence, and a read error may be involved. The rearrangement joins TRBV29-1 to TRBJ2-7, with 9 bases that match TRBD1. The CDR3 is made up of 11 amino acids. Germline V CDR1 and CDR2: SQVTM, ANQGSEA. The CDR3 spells CSVEAGTGPQF. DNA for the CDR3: TGCAGCGTTGAAGCCGGGACAGGGCCCCAATTC.

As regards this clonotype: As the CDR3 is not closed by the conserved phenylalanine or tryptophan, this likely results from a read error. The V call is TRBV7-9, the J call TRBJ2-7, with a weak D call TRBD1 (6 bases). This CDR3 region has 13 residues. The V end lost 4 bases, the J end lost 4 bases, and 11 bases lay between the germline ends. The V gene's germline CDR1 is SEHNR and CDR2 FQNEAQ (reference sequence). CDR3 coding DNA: TGTGCCAGCAGCTCCCGGGACAAATACGAGCAGTACTCC. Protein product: CASSSRDKYEQYS.

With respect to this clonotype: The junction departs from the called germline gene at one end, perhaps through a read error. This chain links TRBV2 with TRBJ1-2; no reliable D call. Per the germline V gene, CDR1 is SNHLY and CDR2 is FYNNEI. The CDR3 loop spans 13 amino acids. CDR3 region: CPSIWNPGNGYTF. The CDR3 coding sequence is TGTCCCAGCATCTGGAACCCTGGGAATGGCTACACCTTC. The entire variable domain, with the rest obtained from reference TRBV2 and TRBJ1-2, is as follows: EPEVTQTPSHQVTQMGQEVILRCVPISNHLYFYWYRQILGQKVEFLVSFYNNEISEKSEIFDDQFSVERPDGSNFTLKIRSTKLEDSAMYFCPSIWNPGNGYTFGSGTRLTVV.

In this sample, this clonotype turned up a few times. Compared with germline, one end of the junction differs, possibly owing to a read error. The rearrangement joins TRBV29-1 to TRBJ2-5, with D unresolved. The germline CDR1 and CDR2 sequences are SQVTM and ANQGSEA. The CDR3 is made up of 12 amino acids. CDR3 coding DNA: TGCAGCGCACGACGTGACCAAGAGGCCCAGTACTTC. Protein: CSARRDQEAQYF.

The CDR3 DNA sequence: TGCAGTGCCCTCAAGGACAGGGGAGATCAAGAGACCCAGTACTTC. It yields the protein CSALKDRGDQETQYF. The rearrangement uses TRBV20-1 and TRBJ2-5, with 9 positions matching TRBD1. CDR3 length equals 15 residues. V shed 6 bases and J 2 bases; nucleotides not matched to a gene: 10. From germline, CDR1 is DFQATT and CDR2 SNEGSKA (reference sequence).

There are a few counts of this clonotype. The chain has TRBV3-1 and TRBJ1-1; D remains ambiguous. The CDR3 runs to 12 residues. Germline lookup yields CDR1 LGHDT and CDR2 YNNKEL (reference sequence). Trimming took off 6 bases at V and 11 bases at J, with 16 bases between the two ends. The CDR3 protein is CASREGGSPAFF. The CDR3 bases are TGTGCCAGCAGGGAGGGTGGGTCTCCGGCTTTCTTT.

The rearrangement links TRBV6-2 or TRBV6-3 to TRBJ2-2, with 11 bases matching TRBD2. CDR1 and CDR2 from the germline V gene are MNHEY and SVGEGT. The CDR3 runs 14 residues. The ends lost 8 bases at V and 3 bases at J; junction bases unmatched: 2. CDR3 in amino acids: CASWTSGYTGELFF. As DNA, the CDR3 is TGTGCCAGCTGGACTAGCGGGTACACCGGGGAGCTGTTTTTT.

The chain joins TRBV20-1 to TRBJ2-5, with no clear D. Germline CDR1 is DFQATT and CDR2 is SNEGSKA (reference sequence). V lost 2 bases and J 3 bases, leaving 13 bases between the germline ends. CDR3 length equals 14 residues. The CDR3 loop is CSARRVGLKETQYF. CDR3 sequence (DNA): TGCAGTGCTAGAAGGGTGGGGTTGAAAGAGACCCAGTACTTC.